Described below is a single T cell receptor beta chain sequence and its context. This clonotype was picked up many times. This clone's antigen is unknown. This clone may be a read error of a much larger clone one base away. Without any cell sorting, total RNA and DNA were extracted together from 20-30 mg of bulk tissue using the AllPrep DNA/RNA mini kit. Surgical resection was performed in China between 2015 and 2016 on a handful of patients with histopathologically diagnosed primary liver carcinoma. At the time of sampling, the patients had chronic HBV infection and had not received any treatment. Fresh tumor and adjacent tissue pieces were bisected, with one half stored in RNAlater at -80 degrees C and the other half sent for histology. A constant-region primer and ProtoScript II reverse transcriptase were used to reverse-transcribe TCRbeta-specific cDNA from about 0.55 ug total RNA. Construction of the TCRbeta libraries relied on three nested rounds of multiplex PCR, following a slightly modified ARM-PCR procedure. The first two PCR rounds used multiplex TRBV1-TRBV30 forward primers with a Cbeta reverse primer, each for about 9 cycles. Sample barcodes and Illumina adapters were added in a final 25-cycle PCR with Deep VentR polymerase. Before sequencing, amplicons between 200 and 500 bp were purified from gel using a QIAquick gel extraction kit. An Illumina HiSeq 2500 was used to sequence the TCRbeta amplicons with 250-bp paired-end reads. Per the authors' processing: Trimmomatic v0.33 was used to quality-trim the reads, and FLASH v1.2.11 was used to merge paired reads so that full CDR3 sequences could be recovered. V, D and J germline segments were assigned to the rearranged TCRbeta sequences using MiGEC v1.2.1b. VDJtools v1.0.0 computed clonotype statistics and Shannon-Wiener diversity indices. Except for diversity analysis, only each sample's 250 most abundant clonotypes were used in subsequent analyses to reduce sampling bias. TCRdb's own reprocessing of the public reads used fastp at Q25 and MiXCR and kept productive beta chains. For every CDR3 protein sequence, its rows merge into one entry that carries the most common genes and DNA. The V and J calls were not made by the authors but by TCRdb's processing. This sample comprises 80,000 or so distinct CDR3 sequences, roughly 72% of them detected only once. About 25% of the sample comes from the top ten.

The source of the sample is a study of tumor-infiltrating lymphocytes in primary liver carcinoma (TCRdb year 2017). Concerning the study at large: Of the five patients (three men and two women, aged 30 to 69 years), four had hepatocellular carcinoma and one had combined HCC and intrahepatic cholangiocarcinoma. Samples yielded roughly 3.65 to 7.5 million productive TCRbeta reads; read depth did not differ significantly between tissue types. TCRbeta repertoire sequencing, expression microarrays and whole-exome sequencing were combined in the study across five regions of each liver tumor, with adjacent normal tissue and blood also included. A total of approximately 35 specimens from 5 patients underwent TCRbeta repertoire sequencing, comprising some 25 tumor regions, 5 adjacent noncancerous liver tissues and 5 peripheral blood samples. The tumors of the five patients were staged as T1-T3 N0M0, with maximum diameters ranging from roughly 4.2 to 10 cm. High reproducibility was observed for the technical replicate repertoires, with mean shared-clone rates approximately 0.92 and correlation coefficients above 0.95. Broad study findings and their caveats: Repertoire overlap was higher between tumor regions (mean around 36%) than tumor-adjacent (roughly 17%) or tumor-blood (about 15%) pairs, consistent with antigen-driven expansion. Only a few patients were included in the study, and the authors note that the findings should be validated in a larger study. A significantly larger repertoire fraction was made up by the top 250 clones in tumors than in blood (p = 0.039). Only the TCR beta chain was sequenced, which likely underestimates true repertoire diversity because unpaired alpha chains were not captured. Comparison of CD4+ and CD8+ T cell repertoires was precluded by the use of bulk unsorted samples.

The CDR3 holds 13 amino acids from the cysteine to the phenylalanine. Only the CDR3 part of the read is kept: 39 bases, read in frame from the first base. Based on the germline V gene, the CDR1 and CDR2 sequences are SGHNT and YENEEA. The sequence was obtained from a man aged 35 to 55 with primary liver carcinoma and hepatitis B virus infection. The chain is made from TRBV11-3 and TRBJ2-7, with 8 bases in between that match TRBD2. The sequenced sample consisted of tumor-adjacent normal liver tissue. CDR3 reads: CASSFREGSEQHF. The nucleotides read TGTGCCAGCAGCTTTCGGGAGGGCTCCGAGCAGCACTTC.